This entry describes one TCR beta chain. The data were obtained in a study of OX40 agonist ivuxolimab in advanced cancers. Study details: Each patient was given ivuxolimab into a vein every 2 weeks, at 0.01 to 10 mg/kg. Patients with prior anti-PD-1, anti-PD-L1 or anti-CTLA-4 therapy were eligible; approximately 40% had some.

Repertoires were generated with immunoSEQ multiplex PCR, while TCRdb's copy carries only in-frame clones and drops some. Seen here are around 67,000 clones, about 85% observed once, and the top ten hold approximately 1.3%. V dropped 4 bases and J dropped 6 bases, with 17 bases sitting between them. The CDR3 length is 14 residues. Germline V gives CDR1 SGHNT, CDR2 YYREEE (reference sequence). The origin of this receptor is an adult with an advanced solid tumor such as melanoma, head and neck, liver or kidney cancer. Sequencing used CD4+ or CD8+ T cells sorted from blood, obtained in a trial of the OX40 agonist ivuxolimab. The chain carries TRBV5-4 and TRBJ2-7; D might be TRBD1 or TRBD2, each matching 6 bases. In DNA form, the CDR3 reads TGTGCCAGCAGCAAGGGAGAGGGGGGTCGCGAGCAGTACTTC. Translating it yields CASSKGEGGREQYF.